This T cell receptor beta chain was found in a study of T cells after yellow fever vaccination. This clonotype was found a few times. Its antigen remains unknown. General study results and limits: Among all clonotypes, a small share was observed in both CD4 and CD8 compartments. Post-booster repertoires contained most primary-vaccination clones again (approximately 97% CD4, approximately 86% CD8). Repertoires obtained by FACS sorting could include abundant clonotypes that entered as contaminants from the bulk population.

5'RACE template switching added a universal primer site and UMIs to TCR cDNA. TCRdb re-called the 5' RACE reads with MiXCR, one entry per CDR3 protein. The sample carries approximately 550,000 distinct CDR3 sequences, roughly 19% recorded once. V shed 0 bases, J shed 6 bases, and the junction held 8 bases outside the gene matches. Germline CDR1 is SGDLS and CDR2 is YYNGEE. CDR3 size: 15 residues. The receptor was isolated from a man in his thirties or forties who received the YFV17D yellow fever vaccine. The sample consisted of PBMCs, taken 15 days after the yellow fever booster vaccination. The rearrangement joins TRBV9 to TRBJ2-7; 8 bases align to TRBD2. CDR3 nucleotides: TGTGCCAGCAGCGTAGGGCCGGGAGGGCCGGGCGAGCAGTACTTC. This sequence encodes CASSVGPGGPGEQYF.